The rows below give T cell receptor beta chains drawn from one sample of a study of blood T cell dynamics during melanoma immunotherapy. Sequencing was performed with immunoSEQ multiplex PCR; in TCRdb, only in-frame clones are kept and a portion is missing. The sample has 15,000 or so clones; about four fifths are singletons. Sequencing was performed on blood, taken from a patient treated with checkpoint blockade. These receptors all come from a human donor with melanoma. CDR3s include the opening cysteine and the closing phenylalanine or tryptophan. D genes are given only for firm matches. Size values are once, few and many counts, or a class for expanded clones, and some rows have none.

abundance: -
j_gene: TRBJ2-7
d_gene: TRBD2
len: 15
v_gene: TRBV6-5
CDR3nt: TGTGCCAGCAGTCCACTAGCGGGGACCTCCTACGAGCAGTACTTC
CDR3aa: CASSPLAGTSYEQYF

abundance: -
j_gene: TRBJ1-2
d_gene: -
len: 14
v_gene: TRBV7-2
CDR3nt: TGTGCCAGCAGCTCACAGGGTATCGGCTATGGCTACACCTTC
CDR3aa: CASSSQGIGYGYTF

abundance: medium-sized
j_gene: TRBJ2-7
d_gene: -
len: 13
v_gene: TRBV30
CDR3nt: TGTGCCTGGAGGGGGACTTCCTCCTACGAGCAGTACTTC
CDR3aa: CAWRGTSSYEQYF

abundance: -
j_gene: TRBJ2-5
d_gene: TRBD2
len: 16
v_gene: TRBV30
CDR3nt: TGTGCCTGGACTTTACAACTAGCGGGTGGGGGGGAGACCCAGTACTTC
CDR3aa: CAWTLQLAGGGETQYF

abundance: -
j_gene: TRBJ2-1
d_gene: TRBD1
len: 15
v_gene: TRBV19
CDR3nt: TGTGCCAGTACCCCGTCGGGACAGGTCGACAATGAGCAGTTCTTC
CDR3aa: CASTPSGQVDNEQFF

abundance: -
j_gene: TRBJ2-5
d_gene: -
len: 14
v_gene: TRBV10-2
CDR3nt: TGCGCCAGCAGTGAGTCTACTGGAAAAGAGACCCAGTACTTC
CDR3aa: CASSESTGKETQYF

abundance: -
j_gene: TRBJ2-5
d_gene: TRBD1
len: 15
v_gene: TRBV27
CDR3nt: TGTGCCAGCAGAACCGGGACAGTAAACCAAGAGACCCAGTACTTC
CDR3aa: CASRTGTVNQETQYF

abundance: -
j_gene: TRBJ2-2
d_gene: TRBD1
len: 16
v_gene: TRBV7-9
CDR3nt: TGTGCCAGCAGCTTAATGGGACAGGGGAACACCGGGGAGCTGTTTTTT
CDR3aa: CASSLMGQGNTGELFF

abundance: -
j_gene: TRBJ2-5
d_gene: -
len: 13
v_gene: TRBV7-8
CDR3nt: TGTGCCAGCAGCTTAGTTGGGGCAGAGACCCAGTACTTC
CDR3aa: CASSLVGAETQYF

abundance: -
j_gene: TRBJ2-7
d_gene: TRBD1
len: 14
v_gene: TRBV5-4
CDR3nt: TGTGCCAGCAGCCTCCGCGAGGGGGCAAGGGAGCAGTACTTC
CDR3aa: CASSLREGAREQYF

abundance: -
j_gene: TRBJ2-4
d_gene: TRBD1
len: 19
v_gene: TRBV9
CDR3nt: TGTGCCAGCAGCCCGAAATCCGGGACAGGATCCCTATCCGAAAACATTCAGTACTTC
CDR3aa: CASSPKSGTGSLSENIQYF

abundance: -
j_gene: TRBJ2-1
d_gene: -
len: 13
v_gene: TRBV19
CDR3nt: TGTGCCAGTGTCCACAGGGCCTCGGATGAGCAGTTCTTC
CDR3aa: CASVHRASDEQFF

abundance: -
j_gene: TRBJ1-2
d_gene: -
len: 17
v_gene: TRBV5-5
CDR3nt: TGTGCCAGCAGCCGTGGGGATACCCGGACTTCTGGCTATGGCTACACCTTC
CDR3aa: CASSRGDTRTSGYGYTF

abundance: few
j_gene: TRBJ1-2
d_gene: -
len: 15
v_gene: TRBV19
CDR3nt: TGTGCCAGTAGTATAGGGGGCCTCGGGTCGGCTGGCTACACCTTC
CDR3aa: CASSIGGLGSAGYTF

abundance: few
j_gene: TRBJ1-3
d_gene: -
len: 15
v_gene: TRBV6-5
CDR3nt: TGTGCCAGCAGTTACTCGGTACAGCGCGGAAACACCATATATTTT
CDR3aa: CASSYSVQRGNTIYF

abundance: -
j_gene: TRBJ2-7
d_gene: -
len: 16
v_gene: TRBV6-5
CDR3nt: TGTGCCAGCAGTTACTCGGTACGGGAGAAGTTCTACGAGCAGTACTTC
CDR3aa: CASSYSVREKFYEQYF

abundance: -
j_gene: TRBJ2-1
d_gene: -
len: 13
v_gene: TRBV7-9
CDR3nt: TGTGCCAGCAGCCCCCCCGACCTCTATGAGCAGTTCTTC
CDR3aa: CASSPPDLYEQFF

abundance: -
j_gene: TRBJ2-7
d_gene: -
len: 13
v_gene: TRBV30
CDR3nt: TGTGCCTGGAGTACGTTGGCCAACTACGAGCAGTACTTC
CDR3aa: CAWSTLANYEQYF

abundance: once
j_gene: TRBJ2-1
d_gene: -
len: 13
v_gene: TRBV7-9
CDR3nt: TGTGCCAGCAGCTTAGGCAATCACAATGAGCAGTTCTTC
CDR3aa: CASSLGNHNEQFF

abundance: -
j_gene: TRBJ2-5
d_gene: -
len: 14
v_gene: TRBV6-5
CDR3nt: TGTGCCAGCAGTTACTTCGACATCCAAGAGACCCAGTACTTC
CDR3aa: CASSYFDIQETQYF

abundance: -
j_gene: TRBJ2-7
d_gene: TRBD2
len: 20
v_gene: TRBV28
CDR3nt: TGTGCCAGCAGTTTAGCCTCGGCCTTCCCGCGGGGGAGGATAGAATACGAGCAGTACTTC
CDR3aa: CASSLASAFPRGRIEYEQYF

abundance: -
j_gene: TRBJ2-7
d_gene: TRBD2
len: 16
v_gene: TRBV28
CDR3nt: TGTGCCAGCAGTGCGCCTAGCGGGGGACCGATCTACGAGCAGTACTTC
CDR3aa: CASSAPSGGPIYEQYF

abundance: -
j_gene: TRBJ1-1
d_gene: -
len: 11
v_gene: TRBV7-9
CDR3nt: TGTGCCAGCAGCTTAGAGGTGGAGGGTTTCTTT
CDR3aa: CASSLEVEGFF

abundance: -
j_gene: TRBJ2-7
d_gene: TRBD1
len: 17
v_gene: TRBV27
CDR3nt: TGTGCCAGCAGTTTAAGGGTCGGGACAGGGCAACTCTACGAGCAGTACTTC
CDR3aa: CASSLRVGTGQLYEQYF

abundance: once
j_gene: TRBJ2-7
d_gene: -
len: 12
v_gene: TRBV5-4
CDR3nt: TGTGCCAGCAGCTTGGACTGGTCCGAGCAGTACTTC
CDR3aa: CASSLDWSEQYF

abundance: -
j_gene: TRBJ2-5
d_gene: -
len: 16
v_gene: TRBV4-2
CDR3nt: TGTGCCAGCAGCCAAGATCAGGCCAGGGTTGGTGAGACCCAGTACTTC
CDR3aa: CASSQDQARVGETQYF

abundance: -
j_gene: TRBJ1-1
d_gene: -
len: 14
v_gene: TRBV5-1
CDR3nt: TGCGCCAGCAGCCTTATGGGGGGAGGAACTGAAGCTTTCTTT
CDR3aa: CASSLMGGGTEAFF

abundance: -
j_gene: TRBJ2-2
d_gene: -
len: 15
v_gene: TRBV19
CDR3nt: TGTGCCAGTAGTATCTATCAGGGGAACACCGGGGAGCTGTTTTTT
CDR3aa: CASSIYQGNTGELFF

abundance: -
j_gene: TRBJ1-1
d_gene: -
len: 14
v_gene: TRBV5-1
CDR3nt: TGCGCCAGCAGCCCCACGGTGGGGGCATCTGAAGCTTTCTTT
CDR3aa: CASSPTVGASEAFF

abundance: -
j_gene: TRBJ2-1
d_gene: TRBD1
len: 19
v_gene: TRBV7-8
CDR3nt: TGTGCCAGCAGCTTTTATCGTTTATTGGGACAGGGGGCAACTAATGAGCAGTTCTTC
CDR3aa: CASSFYRLLGQGATNEQFF

abundance: -
j_gene: TRBJ2-7
d_gene: -
len: 16
v_gene: TRBV11-2
CDR3nt: TGTGCCAGCAGCTTAGGCCCTGGACGGAGCTCCTACGAGCAGTACTTC
CDR3aa: CASSLGPGRSSYEQYF

abundance: -
j_gene: TRBJ2-7
d_gene: -
len: 13
v_gene: TRBV7-3
CDR3nt: TGTGCCAGCAGCCAAGGGCTGACCTACGAGCAGTACTTC
CDR3aa: CASSQGLTYEQYF

abundance: few
j_gene: TRBJ2-7
d_gene: -
len: 13
v_gene: TRBV18
CDR3nt: TGTGCCAGCTCACCGGTAGCGGACTACGAGCAGTACTTC
CDR3aa: CASSPVADYEQYF

abundance: few
j_gene: TRBJ1-5
d_gene: -
len: 14
v_gene: TRBV6-6
CDR3nt: TGTGCCAGTAGAGACTCCCCCGGGGATCAGCCCCAGCATTTT
CDR3aa: CASRDSPGDQPQHF

abundance: -
j_gene: TRBJ2-3
d_gene: -
len: 15
v_gene: TRBV19
CDR3nt: TGTGCCAGTAGTATCGGGAGGGGGCTGCCAGATACGCAGTATTTT
CDR3aa: CASSIGRGLPDTQYF

abundance: -
j_gene: TRBJ2-7
d_gene: TRBD2
len: 17
v_gene: TRBV5-1
CDR3nt: TGCGCCAGCAGCTTGGGCTCTAGCGGGACCAACTCCTACGAGCAGTACTTC
CDR3aa: CASSLGSSGTNSYEQYF

abundance: -
j_gene: TRBJ2-2
d_gene: -
len: 18
v_gene: TRBV7-2
CDR3nt: TGTGCCAGCAGCTTAGCGCTATTGGTGCGGGGTGACACCGGGGAGCTGTTTTTT
CDR3aa: CASSLALLVRGDTGELFF

abundance: -
j_gene: TRBJ1-1
d_gene: -
len: 15
v_gene: TRBV28
CDR3nt: TGTGCCAGCATCTCCCGGGGGGCGGCGGACACTGAAGCTTTCTTT
CDR3aa: CASISRGAADTEAFF

abundance: -
j_gene: TRBJ1-1
d_gene: -
len: 12
v_gene: TRBV19
CDR3nt: TGTGCCAGTAGCCCTTCGGGGGGCGAAGCTTTCTTT
CDR3aa: CASSPSGGEAFF

abundance: -
j_gene: TRBJ1-6
d_gene: -
len: 14
v_gene: TRBV2
CDR3nt: TGTGCCAGCAGTGGTATAGGGGGAGGCTCACCCCTCCACTTT
CDR3aa: CASSGIGGGSPLHF

abundance: -
j_gene: TRBJ1-3
d_gene: -
len: 12
v_gene: TRBV25-1
CDR3nt: TGTGCCAGCAGAACCTCTGGAAACACCATATATTTT
CDR3aa: CASRTSGNTIYF

abundance: once
j_gene: TRBJ2-7
d_gene: -
len: 14
v_gene: TRBV10-3
CDR3nt: TGTGCCATCAGTGGGTTTGGTGGTGGCGGCGAGCAGTACTTC
CDR3aa: CAISGFGGGGEQYF